This TCR beta chain was captured by sequencing in a study of prognosis after radiotherapy for stage I lung cancer. Across the study: Newly diagnosed primary stage I lung tumors occurred in fourteen patients, and oligometastatic NSCLC after surgical resection of the primary tumor occurred in about 5. For radiotherapy, patients got SBRT split into 3 to 5 fractions, giving a biologically effective dose of at least 100 Gy.

Germline V gives CDR1 SGHTA, CDR2 FQGTGA. CDR3 length: 15 residues. The ends lost 7 bases at V and 0 bases at J; junction bases unmatched: 4. Points from the study as a whole: Patients who had metastases reportedly showed TRBV and TRBJ gene usage that varied from that of patients who did not.

CT and PET/CT showed node-negative disease in all patients, none of whom had received prior chemotherapy or radiotherapy or had other malignancies. This clonotype occurred once. The antigen is not known. Two-round multiplex PCR on genomic DNA was the method by which TCR beta CDR3 was amplified. Primers specific to each TRBV and TRBJ gene were used in first-round PCR. A single record per CDR3 protein comes from TCRdb applying MiXCR to the multiplex PCR reads. This sample has roughly 30,000 distinct CDR3 sequences, with around 48% found just once. The receptor's source is a donor aged 50 or older with non-small cell lung cancer. The genes are TRBV7-3 and TRBJ2-3, with 10 bases matching TRBD2. Sequences were derived from PBMCs, sampled before or after stereotactic body radiation therapy (not recorded which). The CDR3 loop is CASILTSGSTDTQYF. As DNA, the CDR3 is TGTGCCAGCATCCTGACTAGCGGGAGCACAGATACGCAGTATTTT.